The TCR beta chain described here comes from a study of OX40 agonist ivuxolimab in advanced cancers. Study overall: At under 85% male, the cohort had a mean age of roughly 60 years, ranging from about 23 to 79. Having had anti-PD-1, anti-PD-L1 or anti-CTLA-4 therapy before was allowed, and 40% to 45% had some.

Cycle 7 day 1, cycle 4 day 1, and baseline were the timepoints at which blood was sampled. Concerning this clone: Its antigen is undetermined.

Here immunoSEQ multiplex PCR was the method, and the copy in TCRdb shows in-frame clones only, minus some. Among under 25,000 clones, 75% to 90% were seen once, and the ten largest hold roughly 14%. Study conclusions and caveats: People who partly responded at 0.1-3.0 mg/kg had some of the least clonal expansion seen.

CDR3 size: 14 residues. Germline V gene lookup returns CDR1 MNHEY and CDR2 SMNVEV (reference sequence). Trimming pared 8 bases from V and 7 bases from J, leaving 18 bases between. The source of this sequence is an adult with an advanced solid tumor such as melanoma, head and neck, liver or kidney cancer. The chain recombines TRBV27 with TRBJ2-1; D is unclear. The sequences come from CD4+ or CD8+ T cells sorted from blood, collected in a trial of the OX40 agonist ivuxolimab. The CDR3, as DNA: TGTGCCAGCCGTCCCCCCTCCCCTAGAAATGAGCAGTTCTTC. Amino acids: CASRPPSPRNEQFF.